These 16 T cell receptor beta chains came from one sample sequenced in a study of blood T cell repertoires in COVID-19. Libraries were prepared by immunoSEQ multiplex PCR; TCRdb keeps only in-frame clonotypes and omits some of them. The sample holds about 300,000 clones, 70% to 90% seen once. Sample: PBMCs or T cells enriched from blood (not recorded which). These TCRs come from a woman under 40 who had recovered from COVID-19.

This chain joins TRBV5-4 and TRBJ2-2, with 10 bases aligning to TRBD2. Germline CDR1 SGHNT, CDR2 YYREEE (reference sequence). Trimming removed 0 bases from V and 5 bases from J; junction bases left unmatched: 4. The CDR3 consists of 16 residues. CDR3 bases: TGTGCCAGCAGCTTGGGTACTAGCGGGGCTACCGGGGAGCTGTTTTTT. It is translated as CASSLGTSGATGELFF.

The chain uses TRBV3-1 (or the pseudogene TRBV3-2) and TRBJ1-2; 9 bases are a match to TRBD1. Germline V gene sequence: CDR1 LGHDT, CDR2 YNNKEL (reference sequence). Germline trimming cut 4 bases from V and 1 base from J; bases unmatched to any gene: 1. The CDR3 extends over 14 amino acids. The CDR3 is CASSRTGVNYGYTF. CDR3 DNA: TGTGCCAGCAGCCGGACAGGGGTTAACTATGGCTACACCTTC.

The chain links TRBV2 to TRBJ2-3; a possible D gene is TRBD2 (7 bases). V lost 6 bases and J lost 0, with 13 bases in between. CDR3 length: 15 residues. CDR1 SNHLY and CDR2 FYNNEI come from the germline V gene. The CDR3 loop is CASSGGGLSTDTQYF. The CDR3 region has the DNA TGTGCCAGCAGCGGCGGGGGCCTCAGCACAGATACGCAGTATTTT.

The genes are TRBV9 and TRBJ2-3; D is perhaps TRBD2 (5 bases). This CDR3 has 14 amino acids. Germline V gene sequence: CDR1 SGDLS, CDR2 YYNGEE. With 0 bases removed from V and 4 bases from J, the gap between germline ends came to 9 bases. The CDR3 protein is CASSVGLASDTQYF. The CDR3 DNA reads TGTGCCAGCAGCGTAGGGCTAGCATCAGATACGCAGTATTTT. The full variable domain, with the rest looked up from reference TRBV9 and TRBJ2-3, is DSGVTQTPKHLITATGQRVTLRCSPRSGDLSVYWYQQSLDQGLQFLIQYYNGEERAKGNILERFSAQQFPDLHSELNLSSLELGDSALYFCASSVGLASDTQYFGPGTRLTVL.

The V call is TRBV15, the J call TRBJ1-5; unclear D gene. Germline CDR1 is LNHNV and CDR2 is YYDKDF (reference sequence). The ends were cut back, 0 bases at V and 9 bases at J, with 18 bases in the middle. CDR3 size: 16 residues. The CDR3 nucleotides read TGTGCCACCAGCAGAGATGGTGTGGGCACTGAGGGGCCCCAGCATTTT. Translation gives CATSRDGVGTEGPQHF. Full variable domain (missing parts from reference TRBV15 and TRBJ1-5): DAMVIQNPRYQVTQFGKPVTLSCSQTLNHNVMYWYQQKSSQAPKLLFHYYDKDFNNEADTPDNFQSRRPNTSFCFLDIRSPGLGDTAMYLCATSRDGVGTEGPQHFGDGTRLSIL.

The rearrangement joins TRBV27 to TRBJ2-7, with TRBD2 identical over 13 bases. The trim removed 2 bases at V and 6 bases at J, leaving 7 bases unmatched. CDR3 length: 16 residues. CDR1 is MNHEY, CDR2 SMNVEV, per germline (reference sequence). This chain's CDR3 is CASSLLLAGGFGEQYF. The CDR3 DNA reads TGTGCCAGCAGTTTACTACTAGCGGGGGGGTTCGGCGAGCAGTACTTC.

Of note for this clone: The same CDR3 also results from other DNA sequences found in this sample. This sequence joins TRBV9 and TRBJ1-6, with 7 bases matching TRBD1. Germline CDR1 and CDR2: SGDLS and YYNGEE. The CDR3 extends over 15 amino acids. After removal of 4 bases from V and 7 bases from J, the junction contained 8 bases not matched to a gene. As DNA, the CDR3 is TGTGCCAGCAGCCCGGGGGACAGAACCAATTCACCCCTCCACTTT. Protein: CASSPGDRTNSPLHF.

The CDR3 DNA is TGTGCCAGTAGTATGCGTTCGGCGGTTTTGAACACTGAAGCTTTCTTT. Its protein product is CASSMRSAVLNTEAFF. This rearrangement joins TRBV19 to TRBJ1-1; D not resolved. Germline CDR1 and CDR2: LNHDA and SQIVND (reference sequence). V gave up 3 bases and J gave up 0 bases, with 14 bases separating them. The CDR3 loop spans 16 amino acids.

The J gene is TRBJ1-2, the V gene TRBV6-2 or TRBV6-3, with D hard to call. This CDR3 is 12 amino acids long. With 3 bases removed from V and 12 bases from J, the gap between germline ends came to 14 bases. Germline lookup yields CDR1 MNHEY and CDR2 SVGEGT. This CDR3 reads CASSYRWSGNTF. The DNA of the CDR3 is TGTGCCAGCAGTTATCGATGGTCCGGGAACACCTTC.

The V and J genes are TRBV5-1 and TRBJ2-1; 11 nucleotides match TRBD2. CDR1 is SGHRS and CDR2 is YFSETQ in the germline V gene. J was trimmed by 8 bases and V by 0 bases; bases with no gene match: 4. The CDR3 has 15 residues. CDR3 sequence: CASSLELAGVHEQFF. CDR3 in DNA: TGCGCCAGCAGCTTGGAACTAGCGGGGGTCCATGAGCAGTTCTTC.

This clone is a singleton in its sample. This chain links TRBV5-1 with TRBJ2-5; D is undetermined. The V end lost 4 bases, the J end lost 2 bases, and 9 bases lay between the germline ends. The length of the CDR3 is 13 residues. Germline-derived CDR1 and CDR2 are SGHRS and YFSETQ. CDR3 amino acids: CASSVTGQETQYF. CDR3 bases: TGCGCCAGCAGCGTAACGGGTCAAGAGACCCAGTACTTC.

The chain has TRBV2 and TRBJ1-6; 7 nucleotides agree with TRBD1. Germline V CDR1 and CDR2: SNHLY, FYNNEI. Trimming took 5 bases from V and 7 from J; bases not matched to a gene: 11. The CDR3 has 16 amino acids. The DNA for the CDR3 is TGTGCCAGCAGTAGACAGGGTGGGTTGGCAAATTCACCCCTCCACTTT. It yields the protein CASSRQGGLANSPLHF.

Only a few counts were recorded for this clone. V is TRBV30 and J is TRBJ1-1, with D perhaps TRBD1 (6 bases). Germline CDR1 and CDR2: GTSNPN and SVGIG (reference sequence). The CDR3 length is 15 residues. Trimming shortened V by 0 bases and J by 4 bases, and 15 bases separated the two germline ends. The CDR3 sequence is CAWSVQDSLATEAFF. The CDR3 DNA is TGTGCCTGGAGTGTACAGGACAGTCTTGCCACTGAAGCTTTCTTT.

This clone is a singleton in its sample. The rearrangement uses TRBV4-3 and TRBJ2-6; TRBD2 might be the D (5 bases). This CDR3 has 16 amino acids. The germline V and J ends were trimmed by 1 base and 1 base, with 8 bases remaining between them. Germline V gives CDR1 LGHNA, CDR2 YSLEER. For the CDR3, the DNA is TGCGCCAGCAGCCAAGCGAGGGAGTCTGGGGCCAACGTCCTGACTTTC. Its translation is CASSQARESGANVLTF.

The CDR3 here is CASSLPGAHISSYNEQFF. CDR3 nucleotide sequence: TGCGCCAGCAGCTTGCCGGGAGCGCATATTAGCTCCTACAATGAGCAGTTCTTC. J is TRBJ2-1 and V is TRBV5-1; possibly TRBD2 for D (6 bases). The germline gives CDR1 SGHRS, CDR2 YFSETQ. The germline V and J ends were trimmed by 1 base and 0 bases, with 17 bases remaining between them. The CDR3 runs 18 residues.

The V call is TRBV5-4, the J call TRBJ2-3, with D possibly TRBD1 on 5 matching bases. Trimming removed 3 bases at V and 2 bases at J, with 7 bases between. CDR1 and CDR2 from the germline V gene are SGHNT and YYREEE (reference sequence). The CDR3 consists of 13 residues. The CDR3 nucleotides are TGTGCCAGCAGCTCGGACAACACAGATACGCAGTATTTT. Residues: CASSSDNTDTQYF.